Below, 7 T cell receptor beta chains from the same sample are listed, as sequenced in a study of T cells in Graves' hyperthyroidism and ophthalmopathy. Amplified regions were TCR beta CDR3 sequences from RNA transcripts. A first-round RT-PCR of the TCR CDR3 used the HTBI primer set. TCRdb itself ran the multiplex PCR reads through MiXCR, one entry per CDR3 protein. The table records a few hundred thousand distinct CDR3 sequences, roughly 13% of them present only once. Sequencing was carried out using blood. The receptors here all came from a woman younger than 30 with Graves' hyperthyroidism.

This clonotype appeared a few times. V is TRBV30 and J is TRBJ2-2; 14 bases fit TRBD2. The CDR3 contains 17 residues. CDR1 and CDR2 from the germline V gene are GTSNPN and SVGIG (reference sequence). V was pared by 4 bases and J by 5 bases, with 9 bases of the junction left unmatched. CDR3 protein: CAWMALTSGRVTGELFF. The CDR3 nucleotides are TGTGCCTGGATGGCCCTGACTAGCGGGAGGGTGACCGGGGAGCTGTTTTTT.

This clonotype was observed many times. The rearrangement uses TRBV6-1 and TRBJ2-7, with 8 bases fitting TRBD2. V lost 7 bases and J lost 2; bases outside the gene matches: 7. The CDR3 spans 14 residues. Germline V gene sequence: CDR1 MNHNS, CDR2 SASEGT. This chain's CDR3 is CASNLAGGPYEQYF. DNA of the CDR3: TGTGCCAGCAATCTTGCGGGAGGCCCCTACGAGCAGTACTTC.

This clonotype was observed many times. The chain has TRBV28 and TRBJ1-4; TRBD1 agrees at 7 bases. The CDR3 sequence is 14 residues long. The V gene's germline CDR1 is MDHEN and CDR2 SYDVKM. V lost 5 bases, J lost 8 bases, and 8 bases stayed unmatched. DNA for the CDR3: TGTGCCAGCAGTCACGACAGGGTTGGGGAAAAACTGTTTTTT. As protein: CASSHDRVGEKLFF.

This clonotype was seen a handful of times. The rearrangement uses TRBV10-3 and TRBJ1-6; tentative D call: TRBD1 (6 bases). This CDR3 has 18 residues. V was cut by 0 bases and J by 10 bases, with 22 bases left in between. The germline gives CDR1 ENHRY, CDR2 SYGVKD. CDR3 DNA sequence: TGTGCCATCAGTGAGTCCAGGGGACGCCCGGTTGTTGGGTCACCCCTCCACTTT. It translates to CAISESRGRPVVGSPLHF.

The CDR3 protein is CAIGKQGATYGYTF. CDR3 DNA sequence: TGTGCCATCGGTAAACAGGGGGCAACCTATGGCTACACCTTC. The chain carries TRBV28 and TRBJ1-2; TRBD1 matches 9 bases. The V gene's germline CDR1 is MDHEN and CDR2 SYDVKM. V was pared by 10 bases and J by 4 bases, with 10 bases of the junction left unmatched. The CDR3 sequence is 14 residues long.

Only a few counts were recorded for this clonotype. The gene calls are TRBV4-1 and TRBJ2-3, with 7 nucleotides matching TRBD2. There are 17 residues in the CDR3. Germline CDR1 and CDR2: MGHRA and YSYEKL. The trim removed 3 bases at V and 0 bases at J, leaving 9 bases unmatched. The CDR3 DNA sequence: TGCGCCAGCAGCCATCACTCTAGCGGAACTAGCACAGATACGCAGTATTTT. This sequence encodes CASSHHSSGTSTDTQYF.

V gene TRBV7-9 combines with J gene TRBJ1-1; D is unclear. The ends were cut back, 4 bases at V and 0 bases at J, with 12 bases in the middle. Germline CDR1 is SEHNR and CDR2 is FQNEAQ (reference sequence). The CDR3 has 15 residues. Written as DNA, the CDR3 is TGTGCCAGCAGCTCACGACTGGGTATGAACACTGAAGCTTTCTTT. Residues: CASSSRLGMNTEAFF.